This TCR beta chain was found in a study of cytomegalovirus exposure and HLA in healthy donors. Healthy bone marrow donors made up the cohort. This clone came up a few times. The target antigen is unknown. V gave up 7 bases and J gave up 4 bases, with 17 bases separating them. This CDR3 has 14 residues. Germline V gene data show CDR1 as SGHRS and CDR2 as YFSETQ. Study-level points and caveats: In a later analysis, V- and J-gene trimming of beta chains associated with a DCLRE1C missense variant, replicated independently. A later analysis reported that several of the most significant clusters appeared to be linked to common viral pathogens, among them Epstein-Barr virus. Judged likely to be a sequencing artifact was a cluster of highly shared sequence variants.

The study ran its PCR with 60 Vbeta and 13 Jbeta primers. Clones were read by immunoSEQ multiplex PCR, and TCRdb kept only the in-frame ones, dropping some. The sample lists about 130,000 clones, about 70% occurring once. This TCR derives from a woman aged 60-70 years in good health and CMV-seropositive. The sequenced sample was PBMCs. The chain uses TRBV5-1 and TRBJ1-2, with D tentatively TRBD1 (6 bases). In DNA, the CDR3 is TGCGCCAGCGAACCGGGACAACAAGGCTATGGCTACACCTTC. Translated, it gives CASEPGQQGYGYTF.